One and the same sample provided the 8 T cell receptor beta chains below, sequenced in a study of spatial heterogeneity in lung cancer (dated by TCRdb to the late 2010s). What the study reported, not specific to this receptor: A correlation was observed between the number of expanded intratumoral alpha and beta TCRs and the tumor nonsynonymous mutation count.

These receptors' targets are unknown. This specimen's time point label, interpreted: sample taken at primary tumor resection. The library came from 5' RACE. The instrument given in TCRdb is NextSeq 500. In TCRdb, the public reads were trimmed at Q25 with fastp and aligned with MiXCR, with productive beta chains retained. Rows with one shared CDR3 protein collapse into an entry with the most common genes and DNA. The sample table holds a few thousand distinct CDR3 sequences, of which approximately 40% were seen once. In total, the top ten clones hold approximately 32% of the sample. The sequenced sample was lung tumor tissue, obtained at surgery. These receptors were collected from a male donor with early-stage non-small cell lung cancer.

The V gene is TRBV6-1, the J gene TRBJ2-3; TRBD2 matches 8 bases. The germline gives CDR1 MNHNS, CDR2 SASEGT. This CDR3 is 13 amino acids long. Trimming cost V 5 bases and J 11 bases; bases outside gene matches: 9. CDR3 sequence reads: CASSIGLAGRQYF. CDR3 sequence (DNA): TGTGCCAGCAGTATCGGACTAGCCGGTCGGCAGTATTTT.

This clonotype is categorized as medium-sized. The genes are TRBV20-1 and TRBJ1-1; perhaps TRBD1 as D (5 bases). Trimming left V 3 bases short and J 1 base short, with 12 bases between. The germline gives CDR1 DFQATT, CDR2 SNEGSKA (reference sequence). The CDR3 length is 14 residues. The CDR3 is CSARGGGRNTEAFF. In nucleotides, the CDR3 is TGCAGTGCTAGGGGCGGGGGAAGGAACACTGAAGCTTTCTTT.

This chain joins TRBV4-2 and TRBJ2-4, with D possibly being TRBD2 (6 bases). This CDR3 has 18 amino acids. The V gene's germline CDR1 is LGHNA and CDR2 YNFKEQ. V lost 0 bases to trimming and J lost 0 bases, with 15 bases between them. The DNA for the CDR3 is TGTGCCAGCAGCCAAGACGCGGGGCAGGGAGTAGCCAAAAACATTCAGTACTTC. Translation gives CASSQDAGQGVAKNIQYF.

The chain combines TRBV4-1 with TRBJ2-7; tentative D call: TRBD1 (6 bases). The CDR3 runs to 16 residues. The V end lost 4 bases, the J end lost 0 bases, and 16 bases lay between the germline ends. Germline loops: CDR1 MGHRA, CDR2 YSYEKL. The CDR3 sequence: CASSLTRQVSSYEQYF. Here the CDR3 DNA reads TGCGCCAGCAGCCTAACTCGACAGGTTTCCTCCTACGAGCAGTACTTC.

This chain connects TRBV5-1 to TRBJ2-7; possible D gene TRBD1, 5 bases. The CDR3 consists of 14 residues. The V gene's germline CDR1 is SGHRS and CDR2 YFSETQ. Trimming took 3 bases from V and 0 from J, leaving 10 bases between them. CDR3 region: CASSSRQSSYEQYF. The CDR3 DNA is TGCGCCAGCAGCTCCAGACAGAGCTCCTACGAGCAGTACTTC.

The chain employs TRBV11-1 and TRBJ2-5, with D possibly being TRBD2 (5 bases). The V gene lost 3 bases and the J gene lost 5 bases, with 16 bases spanning the gap. Germline V gene sequence: CDR1 SGHAT, CDR2 FQDESV (reference sequence). The CDR3 runs 15 residues. For the CDR3, the DNA is TGTGCCAGCAGCTTGAGGGAAGGCGTTATGGAGACCCAGTACTTC. It yields the protein CASSLREGVMETQYF.

This clonotype was seen more than once but under ten times. The gene calls are TRBV20-1 and TRBJ2-3; tentative D call: TRBD2 (7 bases). There are 14 residues in the CDR3. V gave up 6 bases and J gave up 5 bases, with 18 bases separating them. In germline, CDR1 is DFQATT, CDR2 SNEGSKA (reference sequence). The CDR3 is CSAGRGPRGDTQYF. Here the CDR3 DNA reads TGCAGTGCAGGGCGGGGGCCCCGGGGAGATACGCAGTATTTT.

This clonotype is categorized as medium-sized. The genes are TRBV27 and TRBJ1-1, with D possibly TRBD1 on 6 matching bases. CDR3 length: 12 amino acids. Germline-derived CDR1 and CDR2 are MNHEY and SMNVEV (reference sequence). The V and J ends lost 2 bases and 14 bases respectively, with 15 bases between them. The CDR3 is CASSLRGRHFFF. CDR3 sequence (DNA): TGTGCCAGCAGTTTACGGGGGCGCCATTTCTTCTTT.